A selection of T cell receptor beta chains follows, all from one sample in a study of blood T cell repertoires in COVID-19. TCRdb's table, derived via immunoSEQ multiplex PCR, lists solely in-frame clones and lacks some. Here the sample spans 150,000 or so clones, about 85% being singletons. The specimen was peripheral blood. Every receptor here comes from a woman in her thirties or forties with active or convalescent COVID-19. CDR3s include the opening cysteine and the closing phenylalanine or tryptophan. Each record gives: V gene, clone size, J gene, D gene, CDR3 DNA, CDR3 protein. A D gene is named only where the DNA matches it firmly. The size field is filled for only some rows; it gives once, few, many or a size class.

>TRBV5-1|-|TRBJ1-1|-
TGCGCCAGCACACGTAATCTACAGGGCATGAACACTGAAGCTTTCTTT
CASTRNLQGMNTEAFF
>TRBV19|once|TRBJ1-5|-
TGTGCCAGTACCCTCAACAGAGGACTTAGCAATCAGCCCCAGCATTTT
CASTLNRGLSNQPQHF
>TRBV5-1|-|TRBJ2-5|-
TGCGCCAGCAGCTTCGAGGACTACCAAGAGACCCAGTACTTC
CASSFEDYQETQYF
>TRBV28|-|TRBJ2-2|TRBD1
TGTGCCAGCAGTCCGTGGGACAGGGGTTACGCGAACACCGGGGAGCTGTTTTTT
CASSPWDRGYANTGELFF
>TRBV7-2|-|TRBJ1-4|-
TGTGCCAGCAGCTTATTGGCCAGGGGTAATGAAAAACTGTTTTTT
CASSLLARGNEKLFF
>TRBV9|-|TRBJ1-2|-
TGTGCCAGCAGCCCCAGTCAGGTACCTGGGTATGGCTACACCTTC
CASSPSQVPGYGYTF
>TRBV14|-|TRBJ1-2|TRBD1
TGTGCCAGCAGCCAAGATCTGGGGACAGCGTTTAACTATGGCTACACCTTC
CASSQDLGTAFNYGYTF
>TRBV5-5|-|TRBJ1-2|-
TGTGCCAGCAGCGCGGATGTAGGCGGCTACACCTTC
CASSADVGGYTF
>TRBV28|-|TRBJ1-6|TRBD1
TGTGCCAGCACCGTAGGACAGGGGAGAAGTCCCCTCCACTTT
CASTVGQGRSPLHF
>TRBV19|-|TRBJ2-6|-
TGTGCCAGTAGTATCCACTCCTCTGGGGCCAACGTCCTGACTTTC
CASSIHSSGANVLTF
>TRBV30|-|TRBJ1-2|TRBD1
TGTGCCTGGAGTGTAGGAGGGGGCCTCGCTAACTATGGCTACACCTTC
CAWSVGGGLANYGYTF
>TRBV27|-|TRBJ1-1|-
TGTGCCAGCAGTTTAGGGCGGAACACTGAAGCTTTCTTT
CASSLGRNTEAFF
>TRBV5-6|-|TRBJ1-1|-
TGTGCCAGCAGCTTTACTTACAGCAACATGAACACTGAAGCTTTCTTT
CASSFTYSNMNTEAFF
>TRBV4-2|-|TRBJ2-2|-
TGTGCCAGCAGCCAAGATCGGTCAGGGTGGAACACCGGGGAGCTGTTTTTT
CASSQDRSGWNTGELFF
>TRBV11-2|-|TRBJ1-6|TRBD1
TGTGCCAGCAGGGATTTGGCAACAGGGGCTTGGTCACCCCTCCACTTT
CASRDLATGAWSPLHF
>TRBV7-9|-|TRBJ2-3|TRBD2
TGTGCCAGCAGCTTAGGTAGCGGCGGGAGGGCCAGAGATACGCAGTATTTT
CASSLGSGGRARDTQYF
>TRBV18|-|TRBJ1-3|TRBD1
TGTGCCAGCTCACCACGTACAGGGGAAAACACCATATATTTT
CASSPRTGENTIYF
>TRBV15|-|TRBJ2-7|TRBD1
TGTGCCACCAGCAGAGAGACAGGGAGCTCCTACGAGCAGTACTTC
CATSRETGSSYEQYF
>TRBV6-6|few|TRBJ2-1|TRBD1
TGTGCCAGCAGCGGACAGGGAAGCTCCTACAATGAGCAGTTCTTC
CASSGQGSSYNEQFF
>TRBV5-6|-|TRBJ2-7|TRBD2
TGTGCCAGCAGCTTGGGACTAGCGGGAGCATACGAGCAGTACTTC
CASSLGLAGAYEQYF
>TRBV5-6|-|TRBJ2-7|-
TGTGCCAGCAGCTTGCTAGCGAACTCCTACGAGCAGTACTTC
CASSLLANSYEQYF
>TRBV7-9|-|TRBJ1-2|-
TGTGCCAGCAGCTTAGACCGGGGAGAGGGCTACACCTTC
CASSLDRGEGYTF
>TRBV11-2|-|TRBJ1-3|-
TGTGCCAGCAGCTTAGGGCCTCCTGCTGCCGGAAACACCATATATTTT
CASSLGPPAAGNTIYF
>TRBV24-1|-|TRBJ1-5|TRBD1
TGTGCCACCAGCGGGACAGAGGGGGAGCATGGCAATCAGCCCCAGCATTTT
CATSGTEGEHGNQPQHF
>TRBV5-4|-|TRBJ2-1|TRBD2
TGTGCCAGCACCCCAGGGGCTAGCGGGGCCTACTACAATGAGCAGTTCTTC
CASTPGASGAYYNEQFF
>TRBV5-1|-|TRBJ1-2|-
TGCGCCAGCACCCCTGCAGGGTGGGAAGGCTACACCTTC
CASTPAGWEGYTF
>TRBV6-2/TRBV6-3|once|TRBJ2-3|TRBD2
TGTGCCAGCAGTCCCGGACTAGCGGTTAGCACAGATACGCAGTATTTT
CASSPGLAVSTDTQYF
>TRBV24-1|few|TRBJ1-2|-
TGTGCCACCAGTGGAGGGCGGCGGTATGGCTACACCTTC
CATSGGRRYGYTF
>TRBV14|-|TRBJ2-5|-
TGTGCCAGCAGCCAAGGAGGGGGAGAGACCCAGTACTTC
CASSQGGGETQYF
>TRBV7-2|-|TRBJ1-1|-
TGTGCCAGCAGCCCCCTAGGACAGTTCACTGAAGCTTTCTTT
CASSPLGQFTEAFF
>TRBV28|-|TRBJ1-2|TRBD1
TGTGCCAGCAGTTTACAGGGGGGTAACTATGGCTACACCTTC
CASSLQGGNYGYTF
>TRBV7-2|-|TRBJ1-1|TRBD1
TGTGCCAGCCGCCTACAGGGGGCGAACACTGAAGCTTTCTTT
CASRLQGANTEAFF
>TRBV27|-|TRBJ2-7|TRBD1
TGTGCCAGCAGGTTCCAAGACAGGGGAGCCTACGAGCAGTACTTC
CASRFQDRGAYEQYF
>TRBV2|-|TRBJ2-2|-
TGTGCCAGCAGGGGGACACTTAACACCGGGGAGCTGTTTTTT
CASRGTLNTGELFF
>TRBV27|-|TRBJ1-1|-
TGTGCCAGCAGTTTATTGGGGGCAGTGGACACTGAAGCTTTCTTT
CASSLLGAVDTEAFF
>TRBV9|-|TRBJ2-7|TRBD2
TGTGCCAGCAGCGCGACTAGCGGGAGTATCGGCGAGCAGTACTTC
CASSATSGSIGEQYF
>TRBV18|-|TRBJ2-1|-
TGTGCCAGCTCACTACTCCCCTACAATGAGCAGTTCTTC
CASSLLPYNEQFF
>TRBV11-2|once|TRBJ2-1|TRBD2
TGTGCCAGCAGCCGCGGGCTAGCGGGGGACAATGAGCAGTTCTTC
CASSRGLAGDNEQFF
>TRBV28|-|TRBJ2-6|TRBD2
TGTGCCAGCAGTCCGATTCTAGCGGGAGTGCTCTCTGGGGCCAACGTCCTGACTTTC
CASSPILAGVLSGANVLTF
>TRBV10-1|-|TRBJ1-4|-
TGCGCCAGCAGTGAGTCATCTAGGGGGAAACTGTTTTTT
CASSESSRGKLFF
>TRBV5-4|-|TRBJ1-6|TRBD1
TGTGCCAGCGCCGGGACAGGCGATTCACCCCTCCACTTT
CASAGTGDSPLHF
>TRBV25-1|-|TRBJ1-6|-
TGTGCCAGCAGTGCGTCGGGGTCACCCCTCCACTTT
CASSASGSPLHF
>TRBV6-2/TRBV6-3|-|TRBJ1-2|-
TGTGCCAGCAGTTACCCCAGGGACGGGAGCTATGGCTACACCTTC
CASSYPRDGSYGYTF
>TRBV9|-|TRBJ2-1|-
TGTGCCAGCAGCGCCCGTCCCGGAGGCGAGCAGTTCTTC
CASSARPGGEQFF
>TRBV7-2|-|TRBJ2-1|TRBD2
TGTGCCAGCAGCCCGGGGGGGAGCCCCTACAATGAGCAGTTCTTC
CASSPGGSPYNEQFF
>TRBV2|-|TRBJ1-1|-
TGTGCCAGCAGTGAAGCGCTTCGGACTGAAGCTTTCTTT
CASSEALRTEAFF
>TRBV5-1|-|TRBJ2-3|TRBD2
TGCGCCAGCAGCTTGGGGGGGACTAGCGCTACAGATACGCAGTATTTT
CASSLGGTSATDTQYF
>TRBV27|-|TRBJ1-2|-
TGTGCCAGCAGTTTCAGGGAATCCTATGGCTACACCTTC
CASSFRESYGYTF
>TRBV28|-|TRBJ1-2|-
TGTGCCAGCACGTTGTTTGATATCAGTGGGGGGTCGGGCTATGGCTACACCTTC
CASTLFDISGGSGYGYTF
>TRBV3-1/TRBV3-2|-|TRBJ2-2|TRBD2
TGTGCCAGCAGTCGGATTGGGGGGAGGGCCGGGGAGCTGTTTTTT
CASSRIGGRAGELFF
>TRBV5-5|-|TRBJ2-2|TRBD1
TGTGCCAGCAGGCCACCGGGGCAGGGGGTGACCGGGGAGCTGTTTTTT
CASRPPGQGVTGELFF
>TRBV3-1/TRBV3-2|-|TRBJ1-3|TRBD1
TGTGCCAGCAGCCCCCGAACGACAGGGAAAAACACCATATATTTT
CASSPRTTGKNTIYF
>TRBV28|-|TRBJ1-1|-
TGTGCCAGCAGTTCATATCGGGGTGGTAGCACTGAAGCTTTCTTT
CASSSYRGGSTEAFF
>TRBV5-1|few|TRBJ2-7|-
TGCGCCAGCAGCTTGGCCGGGAACCGTAACTACGAGCAGTACTTC
CASSLAGNRNYEQYF
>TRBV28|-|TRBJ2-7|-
TGTGCCAGCAGTTTCCCCCTGCAGGGATCCCACGAGCAGTACTTC
CASSFPLQGSHEQYF
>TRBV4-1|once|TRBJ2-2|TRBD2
TGCGCCAGCAGCCAATACGGAGGGGAGGGAGGGACCGGGGAGCTGTTTTTT
CASSQYGGEGGTGELFF
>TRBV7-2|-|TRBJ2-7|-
TGTGCCAGCAGCACAAGGACTGTGAGCTCCTACGAGCAGTACTTC
CASSTRTVSSYEQYF
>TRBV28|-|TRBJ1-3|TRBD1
TGTGCCAGCACATCGACAGGGACCACCATATATTTT
CASTSTGTTIYF
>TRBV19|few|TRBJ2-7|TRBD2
TGTGCCACCTCTAGCGGGAGGGGTTACGAGCAGTACTTC
CATSSGRGYEQYF